Each of the 24 T cell receptor beta chains below was sequenced from the same sample in a study of OX40 agonist ivuxolimab in advanced cancers. The method was immunoSEQ multiplex PCR; TCRdb's version includes in-frame clones alone and lacks a portion of them. The table records under 80,000 clones, approximately 86% of them present only once. Sequenced material: CD4+ or CD8+ T cells sorted from blood, taken in a trial of the OX40 agonist ivuxolimab. Source of these receptors: an adult with an advanced solid tumor such as melanoma, head and neck, liver or kidney cancer.

This clone was detected only once. CDR3 region: CASSQEPGKNTEAFF. The DNA for the CDR3 is TGCGCCAGCAGCCAAGAGCCAGGGAAGAACACTGAAGCTTTCTTT. The chain links TRBV4-3 to TRBJ1-1; D is possibly TRBD1 (5 bases). The CDR3 extends over 15 amino acids. Trimming cost V 0 bases and J 1 base, with 9 bases left between them. The germline V gene encodes CDR1 LGHNA and CDR2 YSLEER.

The V and J genes are TRBV30 and TRBJ2-5; 9 nucleotides match TRBD1. The V gene end was trimmed by 2 bases and the J gene end by 4 bases; junction bases not matched to a gene: 14. The V gene's germline CDR1 is GTSNPN and CDR2 SVGIG (reference sequence). The CDR3 is made up of 17 amino acids. CDR3 loop: CAWSPPVRTGVGETQYF. CDR3 bases: TGTGCCTGGAGTCCCCCAGTCAGGACAGGGGTGGGAGAGACCCAGTACTTC.

This chain uses TRBV18 with TRBJ1-5; D may be TRBD1 (6 bases). Per the germline V gene, CDR1 is KGHSH and CDR2 is LQKENI. CDR3 length: 14 amino acids. V was shortened by 3 bases and J by 6 bases, with 12 bases between the two germline ends. The CDR3 coding sequence is TGTGCCAGCTCACCCTCGGGGGGCGGTCAGCCCCAGCATTTT. This codes for CASSPSGGGQPQHF.

The gene calls are TRBV21-1 and TRBJ2-5; the tabulated D call, TRBD1, remains unverified against the DNA. TRBV21-1 is deemed a pseudogene. CDR3 length: 16 amino acids. CDR3: CASSKVGRAPQETQYF. The CDR3 DNA reads TGTGCCAGCAGCAAAGTAGGCAGGGCCCCCCAAGAGACCCAGTACTTC.

The rearrangement joins TRBV6-1 to TRBJ2-5; 10 bases are a match to TRBD2. CDR3 size: 16 residues. Germline V gives CDR1 MNHNS, CDR2 SASEGT. V gave up 3 bases and J gave up 7 bases; unmatched junction bases: 11. CDR3 bases: TGTGCCAGCAGTGATTCATCTAGCGGGGGTTCTGCGACCCAGTACTTC. It codes for CASSDSSSGGSATQYF.

The chain couples TRBV4-2 to TRBJ2-1; TRBD1 matches 7 bases. Germline V lookup: CDR1 LGHNA, CDR2 YNFKEQ. V shed 1 base, J shed 3 bases, and the junction held 3 bases outside the gene matches. This CDR3 has 15 amino acids. CDR3 amino acids: CASSQGPGGYNEQFF. In nucleotides, the CDR3 is TGTGCCAGCAGCCAAGGGCCAGGGGGCTACAATGAGCAGTTCTTC.

V usage is TRBV6-5 and J usage is TRBJ2-5; D perhaps matches TRBD2 (6 bases). This CDR3 is 16 amino acids long. Trimming left V 0 bases short and J 1 base short, with 12 bases between. CDR1 and CDR2 from the germline V gene are MNHEY and SVGAGI. The CDR3 bases are TGTGCCAGCAGTTACTCAGCGGGCAGGGCCCAAGAGACCCAGTACTTC. Translating it yields CASSYSAGRAQETQYF.

This clone was seen more than once but under ten times. The chain uses TRBV27 and TRBJ1-5; D remains unclear. The V gene's germline CDR1 is MNHEY and CDR2 SMNVEV (reference sequence). There are 13 residues in the CDR3. V was shortened by 6 bases and J by 5 bases, with 11 bases between the two germline ends. CDR3 nucleotide sequence: TGTGCCAGCAGACCGTTTCGGGATCAGCCCCAGCATTTT. Residues: CASRPFRDQPQHF.

The CDR3 sequence is CASSLGGMDSPLHF. The DNA of the CDR3 is TGTGCCAGCAGCTTGGGGGGCATGGATTCACCCCTCCACTTT. This chain joins TRBV7-9 and TRBJ1-6; perhaps TRBD1 as D (6 bases). V was clipped by 3 bases and J by 8 bases, with 11 bases between them. CDR1 and CDR2 from the germline V gene are SEHNR and FQNEAQ (reference sequence). The CDR3 runs 14 residues.

V is TRBV10-1 and J is TRBJ2-1; TRBD2 aligns across 8 bases. The CDR3 consists of 17 residues. The V and J ends lost 3 bases and 7 bases, in that order; junction bases with no gene match: 14. Germline lookup yields CDR1 WNHNN and CDR2 SYGVQD (reference sequence). The CDR3 DNA sequence: TGCGCCAGCAGTGAAATGGTTACCGCGGGAGGAAGGAATGAGCAGTTCTTC. It codes for CASSEMVTAGGRNEQFF.

The V gene is TRBV19, the J gene TRBJ2-1; the D is unclear. Germline lookup yields CDR1 LNHDA and CDR2 SQIVND (reference sequence). V lost 6 bases and J lost 8, with 20 bases in between. The CDR3 spans 15 residues. CDR3 amino acids: CASSSPGSTTDEQFF. The CDR3 DNA follows: TGTGCCAGTAGCTCCCCGGGTTCTACAACGGATGAGCAGTTCTTC.

The rearrangement joins TRBV19 to TRBJ2-3; TRBD2 agrees at 9 bases. The germline CDR1 and CDR2 sequences are LNHDA and SQIVND (reference sequence). J lost 3 bases, V lost 5 bases, and 9 bases had no gene match. This CDR3 region has 16 residues. The CDR3: CASSPRAGGGTDTQYF. In DNA, the CDR3 is TGTGCCAGTAGTCCCCGGGCGGGAGGGGGGACAGATACGCAGTATTTT.

The J gene is TRBJ1-5, the V gene TRBV6-6, with 10 bases lining up with TRBD1. The V and J ends lost 6 bases and 5 bases, in that order; junction bases with no gene match: 4. Looked up from germline, CDR1 is MNHNY and CDR2 is SVGAGI (reference sequence). The CDR3 has 14 amino acids. The CDR3 spells CASRSGQGDQPQHF. The CDR3 nucleotides are TGTGCCAGCAGATCAGGACAGGGGGATCAGCCCCAGCATTTT.

V gene TRBV30 combines with J gene TRBJ2-1; 10 nucleotides line up with TRBD2. From germline, CDR1 is GTSNPN and CDR2 SVGIG (reference sequence). Losses at the gene ends were 4 bases for V and 6 bases for J; bases not matched to a gene: 12. This CDR3 contains 16 residues. CDR3 protein: CAWTRELSGRGNEQFF. In DNA, the CDR3 is TGTGCCTGGACGCGCGAACTCAGCGGGAGGGGCAATGAGCAGTTCTTC.

The chain links TRBV11-2 to TRBJ2-1; D is perhaps TRBD1 (6 bases). The V end lost 5 bases, the J end lost 0 bases, and 11 bases lay between the germline ends. CDR3 length: 15 residues. The germline gives CDR1 SGHAT, CDR2 FQNNGV. In DNA, the CDR3 is TGTGCCAGCAGCATAAGGACAGTCTCCTACAATGAGCAGTTCTTC. Protein: CASSIRTVSYNEQFF.

This chain joins TRBV18 and TRBJ1-2, with 9 bases matching TRBD1. Germline loops: CDR1 KGHSH, CDR2 LQKENI. V was clipped by 3 bases and J by 12 bases; unmatched bases: 8. This CDR3 comprises 13 residues. The CDR3 here is CASSPGTGKPDTF. The CDR3 DNA reads TGTGCCAGCTCACCCGGGACAGGGAAACCTGACACCTTC.

The chain uses TRBV18 and TRBJ1-4; D is possibly TRBD1 (6 bases). The CDR3 covers 14 residues. The germline V and J ends were trimmed by 6 bases and 8 bases, with 16 bases remaining between them. Germline V gene sequence: CDR1 KGHSH, CDR2 LQKENI. CDR3 nucleotide sequence: TGTGCCAGCTCGCAGACAGGTGTGAGAGAAAAACTGTTTTTT. This sequence encodes CASSQTGVREKLFF.

The chain joins TRBV11-2 to TRBJ2-2, with D possibly TRBD1 on 6 matching bases. The CDR3 sequence is 14 residues long. CDR1 SGHAT and CDR2 FQNNGV come from the germline V gene. The V end lost 6 bases, the J end lost 1 base, and 9 bases lay between the germline ends. The CDR3 nucleotides are TGTGCCAGCAGGGACAGTAGGAACACCGGGGAGCTGTTTTTT. Translating gives CASRDSRNTGELFF.

The rearrangement links TRBV11-2 to TRBJ2-7; D unresolved. The V and J ends lost 4 bases and 0 bases respectively, with 16 bases between them. Germline assignment: CDR1 SGHAT and CDR2 FQNNGV. The CDR3 extends over 16 amino acids. For the CDR3, the DNA is TGTGCCAGCAGCTCATTTATGGGGATGCACTCCTACGAGCAGTACTTC. This translates into CASSSFMGMHSYEQYF.

This clone appeared a few times. The rearrangement joins TRBV5-1 to TRBJ1-5; D perhaps matches TRBD1 (6 bases). Between the trimmed V and J ends, which lost 7 bases and 5 bases, there was a span of 16 bases. The germline V gene has CDR1 SGHRS and CDR2 YFSETQ. This CDR3 has 14 residues. The CDR3 spells CASGPGGADQPQHF. The CDR3 region has the DNA TGCGCCAGCGGACCGGGGGGGGCGGATCAGCCCCAGCATTTT.

The chain joins TRBV27 to TRBJ2-5; no firm D call. The CDR3 has 13 amino acids. Germline CDR1 is MNHEY and CDR2 is SMNVEV (reference sequence). V was trimmed by 6 bases and J by 1 base, leaving 9 bases between them. The CDR3: CASSPWGQETQYF. The CDR3 DNA follows: TGTGCCAGCAGCCCCTGGGGCCAAGAGACCCAGTACTTC.

This chain links TRBV5-1 with TRBJ2-2; the D is unclear. The V end was cut by 0 bases, the J end by 4 bases, with 13 bases between. The CDR3 extends over 16 amino acids. Germline V gene sequence: CDR1 SGHRS, CDR2 YFSETQ. The CDR3 here is CASSLEGNVVTGELFF. The DNA for the CDR3 is TGCGCCAGCAGCTTGGAAGGGAACGTTGTCACCGGGGAGCTGTTTTTT. The whole variable domain, filled in from reference TRBV5-1 and TRBJ2-2, reads KAGVTQTPRYLIKTRGQQVTLSCSPISGHRSVSWYQQTPGQGLQFLFEYFSETQRNKGNFPGRFSGRQFSNSRSEMNVSTLELGDSALYLCASSLEGNVVTGELFFGEGSRLTVL.

The genes are TRBV9 and TRBJ1-2, with D uncertain. V lost 4 bases and J lost 10, with 17 bases in between. This CDR3 has 13 residues. Germline V gene data show CDR1 as SGDLS and CDR2 as YYNGEE. The CDR3 DNA sequence: TGTGCCAGCAGCAAACAAGCATGGCGGAACTACACCTTC. It codes for CASSKQAWRNYTF.

V gene TRBV4-1 combines with J gene TRBJ2-7; D unclear. CDR1 MGHRA and CDR2 YSYEKL come from the germline V gene. V gave up 0 bases and J gave up 0 bases, with 9 bases separating them. CDR3 size: 15 residues. The CDR3 is CASSQESRSSYEQYF. The CDR3 nucleotides read TGCGCCAGCAGCCAAGAATCAAGGAGCTCCTACGAGCAGTACTTC.